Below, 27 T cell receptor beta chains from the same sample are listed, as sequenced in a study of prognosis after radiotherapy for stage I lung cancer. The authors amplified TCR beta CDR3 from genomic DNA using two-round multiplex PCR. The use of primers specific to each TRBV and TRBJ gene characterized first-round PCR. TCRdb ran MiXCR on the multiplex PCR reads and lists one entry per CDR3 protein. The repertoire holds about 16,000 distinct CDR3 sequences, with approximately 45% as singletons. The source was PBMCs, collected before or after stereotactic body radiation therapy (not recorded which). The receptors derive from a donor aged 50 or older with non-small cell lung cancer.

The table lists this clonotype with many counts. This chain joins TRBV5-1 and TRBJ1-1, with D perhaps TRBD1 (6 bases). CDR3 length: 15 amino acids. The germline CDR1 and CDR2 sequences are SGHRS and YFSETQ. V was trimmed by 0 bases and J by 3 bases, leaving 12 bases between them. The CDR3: CASSLVIGGDTEAFF. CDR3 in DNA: TGCGCCAGCAGCTTGGTCATTGGGGGCGACACTGAAGCTTTCTTT.

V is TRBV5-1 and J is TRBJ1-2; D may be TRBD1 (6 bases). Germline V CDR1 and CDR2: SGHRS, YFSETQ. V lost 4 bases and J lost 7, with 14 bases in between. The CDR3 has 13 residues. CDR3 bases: TGCGCCAGCAGCGCCGCACAGGGATTTGGCTACACCTTC. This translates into CASSAAQGFGYTF.

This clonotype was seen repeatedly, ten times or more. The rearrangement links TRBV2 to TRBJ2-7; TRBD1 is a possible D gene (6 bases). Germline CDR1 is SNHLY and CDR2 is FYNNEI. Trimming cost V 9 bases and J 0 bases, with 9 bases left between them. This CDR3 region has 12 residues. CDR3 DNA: TGTGCCAGGAGGGACACCTCCTACGAGCAGTACTTC. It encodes CARRDTSYEQYF.

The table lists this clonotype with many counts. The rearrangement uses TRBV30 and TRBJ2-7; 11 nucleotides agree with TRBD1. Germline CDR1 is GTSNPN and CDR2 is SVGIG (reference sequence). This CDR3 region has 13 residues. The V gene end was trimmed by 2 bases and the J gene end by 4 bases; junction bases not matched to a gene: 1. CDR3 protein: CAWSRDRGYEQYF. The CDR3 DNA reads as TGTGCCTGGAGTCGGGACAGGGGGTACGAGCAGTACTTC.

CDR3: CASSWDRTGGYTF. CDR3 nucleotide sequence: TGTGCCAGCAGTTGGGACCGGACGGGAGGCTACACCTTC. The gene calls are TRBV6-9 and TRBJ1-2; possible D gene TRBD1, 5 bases. CDR1 is MNHGY and CDR2 is SVAAGI in the germline V gene. Trimming shortened V by 4 bases and J by 8 bases, and 14 bases separated the two germline ends. The CDR3 totals 13 residues.

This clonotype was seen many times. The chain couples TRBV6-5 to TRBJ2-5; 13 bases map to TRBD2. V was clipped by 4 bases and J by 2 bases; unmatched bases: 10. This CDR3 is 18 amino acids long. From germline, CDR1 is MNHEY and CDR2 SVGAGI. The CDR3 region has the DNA TGTGCCAGCAGTTCGCGACTAGCGGGGGGCAGTCTGCAAGAGACCCAGTACTTC. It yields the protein CASSSRLAGGSLQETQYF.

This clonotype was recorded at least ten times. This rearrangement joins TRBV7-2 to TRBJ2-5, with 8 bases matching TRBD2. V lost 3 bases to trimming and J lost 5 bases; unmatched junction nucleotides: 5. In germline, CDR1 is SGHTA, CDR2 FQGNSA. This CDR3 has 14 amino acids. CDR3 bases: TGTGCCAGCAGCTTCGGCGGGAGGAGGGAGACCCAGTACTTC. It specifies CASSFGGRRETQYF.

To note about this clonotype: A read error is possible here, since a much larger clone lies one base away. The CDR3 DNA sequence: TGTGCCAGTAGTATAGTAAGCGGTTCCTACGAGCAGTGCTTC. It codes for CASSIVSGSYEQCF. The rearrangement joins TRBV19 to TRBJ2-7; perhaps TRBD2 as D (5 bases). Germline values: CDR1 LNHDA, CDR2 SQIVND (reference sequence). The length of the CDR3 is 14 residues.

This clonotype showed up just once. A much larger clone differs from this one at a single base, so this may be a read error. In DNA, the CDR3 is TGCGCCAGCAGCCGTTCGGTGAATTTGGGTGAAAAACTGTTTTTT. Translation: CASSRSVNLGEKLFF. The chain uses TRBV5-1 and TRBJ1-4; D gene uncertain. The CDR3 extends over 15 amino acids. Per germline, CDR1 SGHRS and CDR2 YFSETQ. The V and J ends lost 4 bases and 7 bases respectively, with 17 bases between them.

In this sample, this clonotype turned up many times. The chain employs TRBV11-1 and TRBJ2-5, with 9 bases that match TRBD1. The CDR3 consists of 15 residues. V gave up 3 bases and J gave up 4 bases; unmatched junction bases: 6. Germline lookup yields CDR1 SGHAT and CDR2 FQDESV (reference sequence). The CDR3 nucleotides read TGTGCCAGCAGCTTCGGGACAGGGTCGGGAGAGACCCAGTACTTC. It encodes CASSFGTGSGETQYF.

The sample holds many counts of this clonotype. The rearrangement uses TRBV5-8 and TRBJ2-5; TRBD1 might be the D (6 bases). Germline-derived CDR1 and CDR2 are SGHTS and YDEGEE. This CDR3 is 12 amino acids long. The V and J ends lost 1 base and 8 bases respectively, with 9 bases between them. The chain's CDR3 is CASSLQGYTQYF. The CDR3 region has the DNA TGTGCCAGCAGCTTGCAGGGGTACACCCAGTACTTC.

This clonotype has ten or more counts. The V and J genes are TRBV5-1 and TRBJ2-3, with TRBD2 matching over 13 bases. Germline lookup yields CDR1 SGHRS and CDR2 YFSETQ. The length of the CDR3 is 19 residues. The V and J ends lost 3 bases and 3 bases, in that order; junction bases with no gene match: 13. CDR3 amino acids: CASSSGLAGSPTSTDTQYF. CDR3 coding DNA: TGCGCCAGCAGCTCGGGACTAGCGGGGAGTCCGACATCTACAGATACGCAGTATTTT.

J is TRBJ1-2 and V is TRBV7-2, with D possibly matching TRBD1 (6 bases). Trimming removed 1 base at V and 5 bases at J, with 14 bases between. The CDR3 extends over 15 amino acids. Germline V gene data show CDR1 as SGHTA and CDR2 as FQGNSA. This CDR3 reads CASSLGPGEWYGYTF. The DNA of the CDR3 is TGTGCCAGCAGCTTAGGTCCAGGGGAGTGGTATGGCTACACCTTC.

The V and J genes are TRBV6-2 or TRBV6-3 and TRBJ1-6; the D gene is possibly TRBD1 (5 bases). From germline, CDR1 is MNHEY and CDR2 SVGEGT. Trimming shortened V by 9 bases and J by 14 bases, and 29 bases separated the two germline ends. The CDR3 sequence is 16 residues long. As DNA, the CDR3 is TGTGCCAGAAGGGAGGGCCGGGACCGTGTTCACTTGTCCCTCCACTTT. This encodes CARREGRDRVHLSLHF.

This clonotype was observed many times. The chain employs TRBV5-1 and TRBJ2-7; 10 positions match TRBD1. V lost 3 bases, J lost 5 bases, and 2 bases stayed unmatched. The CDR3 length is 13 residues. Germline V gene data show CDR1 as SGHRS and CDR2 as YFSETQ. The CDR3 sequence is CASSSGTGDEQYF. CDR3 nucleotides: TGCGCCAGCAGCTCCGGGACAGGGGACGAGCAGTACTTC.

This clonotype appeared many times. CDR3 coding DNA: TGTGCCAGCTTCGGCACGAATAGGGCTCTCTATGGCTACACCTTC. This codes for CASFGTNRALYGYTF. The V and J genes are TRBV28 and TRBJ1-2, with D unresolved. Looked up from germline, CDR1 is MDHEN and CDR2 is SYDVKM. This CDR3 comprises 15 residues. V shed 8 bases and J shed 4 bases, with 20 bases lying between them.

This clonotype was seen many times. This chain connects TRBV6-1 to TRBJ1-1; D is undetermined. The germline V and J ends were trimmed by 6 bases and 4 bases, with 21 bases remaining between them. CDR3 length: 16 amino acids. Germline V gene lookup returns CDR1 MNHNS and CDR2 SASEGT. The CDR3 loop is CASRVRTPPGSTEAFF. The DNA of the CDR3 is TGTGCCAGCAGGGTTAGGACCCCCCCGGGGAGCACTGAAGCTTTCTTT.

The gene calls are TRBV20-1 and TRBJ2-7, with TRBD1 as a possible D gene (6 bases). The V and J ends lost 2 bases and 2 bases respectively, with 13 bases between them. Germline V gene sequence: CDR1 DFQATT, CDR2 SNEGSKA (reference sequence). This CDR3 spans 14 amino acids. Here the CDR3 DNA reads TGCAGTGCTAGACTCCCCAGGGGCACCTACGAGCAGTACTTC. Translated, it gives CSARLPRGTYEQYF.

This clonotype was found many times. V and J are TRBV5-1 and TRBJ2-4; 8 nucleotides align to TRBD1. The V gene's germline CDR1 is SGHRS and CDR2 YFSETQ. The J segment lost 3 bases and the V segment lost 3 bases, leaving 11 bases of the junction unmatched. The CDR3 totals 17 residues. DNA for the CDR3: TGCGCCAGCAGCTCGATGACAGGGGATTATGGCAAAAACATTCAGTACTTC. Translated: CASSSMTGDYGKNIQYF. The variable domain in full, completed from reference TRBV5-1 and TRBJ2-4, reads KAGVTQTPRYLIKTRGQQVTLSCSPISGHRSVSWYQQTPGQGLQFLFEYFSETQRNKGNFPGRFSGRQFSNSRSEMNVSTLELGDSALYLCASSSMTGDYGKNIQYFGAGTRLSVL.

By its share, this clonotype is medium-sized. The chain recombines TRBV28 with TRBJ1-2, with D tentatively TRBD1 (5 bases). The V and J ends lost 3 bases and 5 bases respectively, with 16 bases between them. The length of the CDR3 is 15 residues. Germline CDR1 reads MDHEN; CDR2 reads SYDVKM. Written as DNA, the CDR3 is TGTGCCAGCAGTTTGGTCGGCAATCGGGGGTATGGCTACACCTTC. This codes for CASSLVGNRGYGYTF.

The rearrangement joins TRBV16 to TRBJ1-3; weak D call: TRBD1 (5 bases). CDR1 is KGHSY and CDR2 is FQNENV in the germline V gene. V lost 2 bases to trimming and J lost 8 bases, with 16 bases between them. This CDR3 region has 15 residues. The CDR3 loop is CASSQGGRGWDTIYF. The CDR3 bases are TGTGCCAGCAGCCAAGGAGGAAGGGGATGGGACACCATATATTTT.

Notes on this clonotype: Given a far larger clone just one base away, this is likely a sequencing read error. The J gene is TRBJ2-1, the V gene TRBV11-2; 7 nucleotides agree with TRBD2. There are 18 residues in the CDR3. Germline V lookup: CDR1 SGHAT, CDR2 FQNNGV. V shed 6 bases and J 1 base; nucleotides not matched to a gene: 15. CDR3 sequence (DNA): TGTGCCAGCAGTGCTCCTAGAGGGAGGGCCGGTTCCTACAATGAGCAGTTCTTC. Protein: CASSAPRGRAGSYNEQFF.

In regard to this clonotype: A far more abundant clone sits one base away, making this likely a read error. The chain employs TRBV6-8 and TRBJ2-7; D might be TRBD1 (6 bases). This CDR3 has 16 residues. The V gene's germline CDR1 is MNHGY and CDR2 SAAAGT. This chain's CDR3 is CASSYGSGTPTYERYF. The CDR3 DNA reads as TGTGCCAGCAGTTACGGTTCCGGGACACCCACCTACGAGCGGTACTTC.

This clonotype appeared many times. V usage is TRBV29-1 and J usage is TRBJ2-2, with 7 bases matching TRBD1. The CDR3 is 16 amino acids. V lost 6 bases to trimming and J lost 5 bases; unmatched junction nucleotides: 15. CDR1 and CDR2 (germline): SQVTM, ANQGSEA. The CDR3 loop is CSVLAPTGIVTGELFF. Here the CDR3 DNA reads TGCAGCGTCCTAGCCCCGACAGGGATTGTGACCGGGGAGCTGTTTTTT.

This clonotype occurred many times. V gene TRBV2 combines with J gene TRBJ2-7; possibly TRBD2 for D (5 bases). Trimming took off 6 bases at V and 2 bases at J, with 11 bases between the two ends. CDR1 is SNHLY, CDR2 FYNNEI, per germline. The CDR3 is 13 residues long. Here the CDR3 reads CASREPGTYEQYF. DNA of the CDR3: TGTGCCAGCAGGGAGCCCGGGACCTACGAGCAGTACTTC.

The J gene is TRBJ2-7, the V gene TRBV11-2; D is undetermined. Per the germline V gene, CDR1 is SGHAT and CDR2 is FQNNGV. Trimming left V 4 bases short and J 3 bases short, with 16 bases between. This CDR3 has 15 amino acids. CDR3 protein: CASSSAPRYRYEQYF. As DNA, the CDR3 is TGTGCCAGCAGCTCGGCCCCCAGGTACCGCTACGAGCAGTACTTC.

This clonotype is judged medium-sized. The CDR3 DNA reads as TGTGCCAGCAGCCCGGGACTAGGGACTTACGAGCAGTACTTC. Amino acids: CASSPGLGTYEQYF. V usage is TRBV11-2 and J usage is TRBJ2-7; 8 nucleotides agree with TRBD2. V lost 5 bases, J lost 4 bases, and 7 bases stayed unmatched. Per the germline V gene, CDR1 is SGHAT and CDR2 is FQNNGV. This CDR3 is 14 amino acids long.